The T cell receptor (beta chain) described here comes from a study of blood T cell repertoires in COVID-19. Study-wide context: Both acute and convalescent COVID-19 samples were obtained from the United States, Italy and Spain.

Source study methods: Amplification of reference gene primers was used by the study to estimate nucleated cell counts. Assay used: immunoSEQ multiplex PCR; TCRdb lists only in-frame clones, some missing. That table gives V, J and clone size, and the DNA gave D and trimming. The data hold 250,000 to 300,000 clones, with about 90% observed a single time. Germline CDR1 MRHNA, CDR2 SNTAGT. J was trimmed by 7 bases and V by 4 bases; bases with no gene match: 8. The CDR3 loop spans 15 amino acids. Followed longitudinally, the Seattle patients had been enrolled during active infection. The sample holds a few counts of this clone.

The chain is built from TRBV6-4 and TRBJ2-1; 9 positions agree with TRBD2. The receptor was isolated from a woman in her twenties or thirties with COVID-19, enrolled during active disease. The sample was peripheral blood. CDR3 coding DNA: TGTGCCAGCAGTGTTTTAGCGGGAGAGCGTAATGAGCAGTTCTTC. It translates to CASSVLAGERNEQFF.